The 12 T cell receptor beta chains presented below share a single source sample, sequenced in a study of cytomegalovirus exposure and HLA in healthy donors. PCR amplification relied on 60 Vbeta primers (plus 13 Jbeta primers). Assay used: immunoSEQ multiplex PCR; TCRdb lists only in-frame clones, some missing. The table lists over 25,000 clones, about 60% of them singletons. Material for sequencing was PBMCs. The receptors come from a male donor in good health and CMV-seropositive.

The chain carries TRBV7-8 and TRBJ1-5; D unclear. The CDR3 is made up of 15 amino acids. Trimming took 6 bases from V and 7 from J, leaving 19 bases between them. Looked up from germline, CDR1 is SGHVS and CDR2 is FQNEAQ. The DNA for the CDR3 is TGTGCCAGCAGAGCCGGAGGAGGGTGGAGGCAGCCCCAGCATTTT. This codes for CASRAGGGWRQPQHF. Drawing the rest from reference TRBV7-8 and TRBJ1-5, the complete variable domain is GAGVSQSPRYKVAKRGQDVALRCDPISGHVSLFWYQQALGQGPEFLTYFQNEAQLDKSGLPSDRFFAERPEGSVSTLKIQRTQQEDSAVYLCASRAGGGWRQPQHFGDGTRLSIL.

The chain has TRBV2 and TRBJ2-5; D is possibly TRBD2 (6 bases). The CDR3 runs 16 residues. From germline, CDR1 is SNHLY and CDR2 FYNNEI. The ends were cut back, 6 bases at V and 2 bases at J, with 19 bases in the middle. The CDR3 region has the DNA TGTGCCAGCAGCGTGGGGACTCGAGGCCGTCAAGAGACCCAGTACTTC. Translation: CASSVGTRGRQETQYF. The whole variable domain, filled in from reference TRBV2 and TRBJ2-5, reads EPEVTQTPSHQVTQMGQEVILRCVPISNHLYFYWYRQILGQKVEFLVSFYNNEISEKSEIFDDQFSVERPDGSNFTLKIRSTKLEDSAMYFCASSVGTRGRQETQYFGPGTRLLVL.

The V and J genes are TRBV7-9 and TRBJ1-3; D possibly corresponds to TRBD1 (5 bases). V lost 5 bases, J lost 3 bases, and 20 bases lay in between. Germline values: CDR1 SEHNR, CDR2 FQNEAQ (reference sequence). The CDR3 spans 17 residues. In nucleotides, the CDR3 is TGTGCCAGCAGCACCTACGGGTGGGGGACTGGTGGAAACACCATATATTTT. The encoded protein is CASSTYGWGTGGNTIYF.

The V call is TRBV29-1, the J call TRBJ2-3, with D hard to call. V was pared by 7 bases and J by 4 bases, with 18 bases between. This CDR3 comprises 14 residues. Looked up from germline, CDR1 is SQVTM and CDR2 is ANQGSEA. CDR3 residues: CSAGMTLEADTQYF. The CDR3 coding sequence is TGCAGCGCCGGAATGACCCTCGAGGCAGATACGCAGTATTTT.

V usage is TRBV10-3 and J usage is TRBJ1-2; D is possibly TRBD1 (6 bases). Trimming pared 5 bases from V and 1 base from J, leaving 11 bases between. The CDR3 is made up of 14 amino acids. CDR1 is ENHRY, CDR2 SYGVKD, per germline. CDR3 sequence: CAISNAGVNYGYTF. In nucleotides, the CDR3 is TGTGCCATCAGTAACGCAGGGGTTAACTATGGCTACACCTTC.

This chain links TRBV10-3 with TRBJ2-1; possibly TRBD2 for D (6 bases). V lost 5 bases and J 9 bases, leaving 8 bases between the germline ends. The V gene's germline CDR1 is ENHRY and CDR2 SYGVKD. The length of the CDR3 is 11 residues. The CDR3 spells CAISQGLEQFF. The CDR3 DNA reads as TGTGCCATCAGTCAGGGACTTGAGCAGTTCTTC.

J is TRBJ1-4 and V is TRBV18; D unclear. V lost 3 bases and J lost 2, with 13 bases in between. This CDR3 has 16 amino acids. CDR1 is KGHSH and CDR2 is LQKENI in the germline V gene. The CDR3 loop is CASSPEGGRTNEKLFF. The CDR3 coding sequence is TGTGCCAGCTCACCGGAGGGCGGGCGTACTAATGAAAAACTGTTTTTT.

The chain uses TRBV28 and TRBJ2-7, with 12 bases lining up with TRBD2. Germline-derived CDR1 and CDR2 are MDHEN and SYDVKM. CDR3 length: 13 amino acids. V was clipped by 8 bases and J by 5 bases; unmatched bases: 4. CDR3 sequence reads: CASQTSGSHEQYF. CDR3 DNA sequence: TGTGCCAGCCAGACTAGCGGGAGCCACGAGCAGTACTTC.

This clone was seen only once. J is TRBJ1-2 and V is TRBV7-9, with D unresolved. V dropped 1 base and J dropped 6 bases, with 9 bases sitting between them. Germline V gene lookup returns CDR1 SEHNR and CDR2 FQNEAQ (reference sequence). The CDR3 is made up of 13 amino acids. DNA of the CDR3: TGTGCCAGCAGCTTAGGAGGGATAAATGGCTACACCTTC. The encoded protein is CASSLGGINGYTF. Full variable domain (outside the CDR3, taken from reference TRBV7-9 and TRBJ1-2): DTGVSQNPRHKITKRGQNVTFRCDPISEHNRLYWYRQTLGQGPEFLTYFQNEAQLEKSRLLSDRFSAERPKGSFSTLEIQRTEQGDSAMYLCASSLGGINGYTFGSGTRLTVV.

The rearrangement links TRBV21-1 to TRBJ1-1. TRBV21-1 is an annotated pseudogene. The CDR3 runs to 16 residues. CDR3 in amino acids: CASSPQRVERLTEAFF. The CDR3, as DNA: TGTGCCAGCAGCCCCCAGAGGGTGGAGCGTCTCACTGAAGCTTTCTTT.

A few counts support this clone. V usage is TRBV7-3 and J usage is TRBJ1-1, with D possibly matching TRBD1 (5 bases). This CDR3 is 15 amino acids long. Trimming left V 4 bases short and J 3 bases short, with 15 bases between. Germline V lookup: CDR1 SGHTA, CDR2 FQGTGA. CDR3 DNA sequence: TGTGCCAGCAGCTCCGGGGGGGGTAGCTACACTGAAGCTTTCTTT. It translates to CASSSGGGSYTEAFF.

V usage is TRBV10-3 and J usage is TRBJ2-1, with 7 bases that match TRBD1. Germline V gene lookup returns CDR1 ENHRY and CDR2 SYGVKD. This CDR3 region has 13 residues. Losses at the gene ends were 10 bases for V and 4 bases for J; bases not matched to a gene: 7. The CDR3 reads CATSGTEYNEQFF. For the CDR3, the DNA is TGTGCCACCTCCGGGACAGAGTACAATGAGCAGTTCTTC.